The present TCR beta chain was sequenced within a study of T cells in Graves' hyperthyroidism and ophthalmopathy (dated by TCRdb to between 2019 and 2020). Some background on the complete study: Peripheral blood was sampled at the time of initial diagnosis, prior to any treatment. In addition, the study compared T-cell repertoires in thyroid tissue and in blood from over 5 Graves' hyperthyroidism patients. Prospective prediction of ophthalmopathy was tested in an independent validation cohort consisting of under 20 hyperthyroidism patients and 15 or so patients who later progressed to ophthalmopathy. To identify TCR V-J signatures that set the groups apart, the researchers used a discovery cohort of 95 to 100 patients, made up of approximately 43 with Graves' ophthalmopathy and 57 with stable Graves' hyperthyroidism. The 75 to 100 discovery patients were randomly split 7:3 into training and test sets. The paper reports TCR Vbeta CDR3 sequencing of some 140 peripheral blood samples: around 45 ophthalmopathy, under 80 hyperthyroidism and approximately 17 progressor patients. Following sampling, methimazole starting at 30 mg daily was given to hyperthyroidism patients, and high-dose intravenous methylprednisolone was given to ophthalmopathy patients. The study at large found these results: No statistical method was used to fix the sample size in advance, and group allocation was not hidden from the investigators. Ophthalmopathy was separated from stable hyperthyroidism by a 13 V-J signature model, with 85% to 90% sensitivity and around 81% specificity obtained in cross-validation and 80%/75% obtained in testing. Most expanded thyroid clonotypes (frequency above 0.001) were also found in blood, which suggests that blood repertoires may mirror thyroid immune responses. During validation, the model predicted progression to ophthalmopathy a median of approximately six months ahead of onset, with almost 71% sensitivity and about 75% specificity.

Deletion took 7 bases off V and 2 bases off J, with a span of 8 bases between the germline ends. The CDR3 spans 12 residues, from the cysteine through the phenylalanine. Only the CDR3 region is kept as DNA, spanning 36 bases read in frame from base 1. The germline V gene (reference sequence) sets CDR1 to LNHDA and CDR2 to SQIVND. Concerning this clonotype itself: Its recognized antigen is unknown. Base qualities are not at hand, and no much larger clone is one base apart.

Moderately to severely active disease, a Clinical Activity Score of at least 3, a NOSPECS grade of at least 4, and a duration under 3 months were present in ophthalmopathy patients. Exclusion was applied to patients with uncontrolled infections, other autoimmune diseases, pregnancy or lactation. Diagnoses were based on clinical symptoms, serum thyroxine and TRAb, thyroid ultrasound and orbital computed tomography. Ficoll-Paque density gradient centrifugation was used to isolate PBMCs from 9.5 to 10 ml of fresh peripheral blood. Total RNA was extracted using Trizol reagent, and RNA quality was assessed on an Agilent 2100 Bioanalyzer. The TCR beta CDR3 regions were amplified from RNA transcripts. A first-round RT-PCR of the TCR CDR3 used the HTBI primer set with the Qiagen OneStep RT-PCR kit. Libraries were constructed in a second round of multiplex PCR, after which size selection and purification were performed. Paired-end sequencing of the libraries was performed with 100 bp reads on an Illumina HiSeq2000. The authors processed their data as follows. SOAPnuke was used to process the raw data, with reads discarded if the reads contained adapters or uncalled bases, had a mean Phred below 15, or lacked an exact constant-primer or identifier match. High-quality paired reads were merged with COPE v1.2.5, and unique nucleotide sequences were defined as clonotypes. MiTCR v1.1 was used to align clonotypes to the IMGT TRBV, TRBD and TRBJ reference segments. The analysis was restricted to V-J combinations with a frequency above 0.0001, which together covered about 99% of the repertoires. A TCS score was defined as the ratio between F50 (clonal expansion) and ExV (chaos), using BLOSUM62-based TCRdist between CDR3 peptides within each V-J. Welch's t-statistics and random forest reduced some 510 V-J features to 13, which were used in a naive Bayes classifier (R e1071). TCRdb trimmed public reads at Q25 via fastp, called clones via MiXCR and kept in-frame beta chains. CDR3 protein duplicates are merged, each entry listing the most common genes and DNA. What appears here as the V and J calls and clone size reflects TCRdb's work, not the paper's. The sample table shows roughly 250,000 distinct CDR3 sequences, and approximately 16% are seen once. The top ten clones comprise 25% to 30% of the sample.

The clonotype comes from a woman aged 18-29 years with Graves' ophthalmopathy. Sequencing was carried out using blood. The V and J segments used are TRBV19 and TRBJ1-2, with no confidently assigned D gene. The nucleotide sequence is given as TGTGCCAGTACACACTCAAACTATGGCTACACCTTC. This translates into CASTHSNYGYTF. Extended through the reference TRBV19 and TRBJ1-2 proteins, this CDR3 yields the full variable domain: DGGITQSPKYLFRKEGQNVTLSCEQNLNHDAMYWYRQDPGQGLRLIYYSQIVNDFQKGDIAEGYSVSREKKESFPLTVTSAQKNPTAFYLCASTHSNYGYTFGSGTRLTVV.